The 23 T cell receptor beta chains in this list originate from one sample, sequenced in a study of blood T cell repertoires in COVID-19. TCRdb keeps only in-frame clones here, not all; method: immunoSEQ multiplex PCR. This sample has about half a million clones, with 89% found just once. What was sequenced was peripheral blood. Receptor source: a man between 18 and 29 years old with COVID-19, enrolled during active disease.

This chain connects TRBV28 to TRBJ1-1, with 8 bases matching TRBD1. The CDR3 sequence is 12 residues long. J was trimmed by 11 bases and V by 3 bases; bases with no gene match: 5. From germline, CDR1 is MDHEN and CDR2 SYDVKM. As DNA, the CDR3 is TGTGCCAGCAGTTTGATGACAGGGGAGGCTTTCTTT. As protein: CASSLMTGEAFF. The complete variable domain, with remaining parts taken from reference TRBV28 and TRBJ1-1, reads DVKVTQSSRYLVKRTGEKVFLECVQDMDHENMFWYRQDPGLGLRLIYFSYDVKMKEKGDIPEGYSVSREKKERFSLILESASTNQTSMYLCASSLMTGEAFFGQGTRLTVV.

This clone was seen only once. The chain has TRBV15 and TRBJ2-3; D is perhaps TRBD1 (6 bases). This CDR3 contains 14 residues. The germline V gene encodes CDR1 LNHNV and CDR2 YYDKDF (reference sequence). The V end lost 8 bases, the J end lost 1 base, and 13 bases lay between the germline ends. Written as DNA, the CDR3 is TGTGCCACCCTCACAGGGTTTGGCACAGATACGCAGTATTTT. Its translation is CATLTGFGTDTQYF.

The rearrangement uses TRBV7-7 and TRBJ2-1; 7 positions match TRBD1. The CDR3 consists of 16 residues. Germline V gene data show CDR1 as SSHAT and CDR2 as FNYEAQ (reference sequence). The J segment lost 0 bases and the V segment lost 4 bases, leaving 6 bases of the junction unmatched. DNA of the CDR3: TGTGCCAGCAGCTGTCCGGGACAGAACTCCTACAATGAGCAGTTCTTC. This codes for CASSCPGQNSYNEQFF.

The genes are TRBV23-1 and TRBJ2-4, with 11 bases aligning to TRBD2. Being an ORF, TRBV23-1 has a function that is uncertain. V dropped 4 bases and J dropped 1; count of bases not matched to a gene: 9. The CDR3 loop spans 18 amino acids. The CDR3 spells CASSPRRLAGGAKNIQYF. CDR3 DNA sequence: TGCGCCAGCAGTCCCCGACGGCTAGCGGGGGGCGCCAAAAACATTCAGTACTTC.

The chain couples TRBV3-1 (or the pseudogene TRBV3-2) to TRBJ2-2; no definite D call. The germline V gene has CDR1 LGHDT and CDR2 YNNKEL (reference sequence). V gave up 1 base and J gave up 0 bases, with 12 bases separating them. CDR3 size: 17 residues. The CDR3 bases are TGTGCCAGCAGCCAAGGAGGTTGGCGGCCGAACACCGGGGAGCTGTTTTTT. Translation gives CASSQGGWRPNTGELFF.

As concerns this clone: The same CDR3 also results from other DNA sequences found in this sample. Here the CDR3 DNA reads TGTGCCTGGAGTGCCAGACTTGGAGATACGCAGTATTTT. Amino acids: CAWSARLGDTQYF. The rearrangement uses TRBV30 and TRBJ2-3; D ambiguous. The germline CDR1 and CDR2 sequences are GTSNPN and SVGIG (reference sequence). Trimming cost V 1 base and J 5 bases, with 10 bases left between them. The CDR3 is 13 residues long.

This chain links TRBV16 with TRBJ1-6; D is possibly TRBD1 (5 bases). V was shortened by 1 base and J by 13 bases, with 20 bases between the two germline ends. The CDR3 has 16 residues. The germline gives CDR1 KGHSY, CDR2 FQNENV. The CDR3: CASSQLFQGGVAPLHF. Written as DNA, the CDR3 is TGTGCCAGCAGCCAATTGTTCCAGGGAGGTGTTGCGCCCCTCCACTTT. Looking up the rest from reference TRBV16 and TRBJ1-6 gives the full variable domain: GEEVAQTPKHLVRGEGQKAKLYCAPIKGHSYVFWYQQVLKNEFKFLISFQNENVFDETGMPKERFSAKCLPNSPCSLEIQATKLEDSAVYFCASSQLFQGGVAPLHFGNGTRLTVT.

This rearrangement joins TRBV4-2 to TRBJ2-1, with D perhaps TRBD1 (5 bases). V lost 1 base and J lost 7, with 14 bases in between. CDR3 length equals 15 residues. In germline, CDR1 is LGHNA, CDR2 YNFKEQ. The CDR3 coding sequence is TGTGCCAGCAGCCAAGTTGTGGGGCAGGGAAATGAGCAGTTCTTC. Its protein is CASSQVVGQGNEQFF.

The rearrangement links TRBV6-2 or TRBV6-3 to TRBJ2-7, with 12 bases matching TRBD1. V lost 5 bases and J lost 5; bases outside the gene matches: 10. Germline CDR1 reads MNHEY; CDR2 reads SVGEGT. The CDR3 loop spans 16 amino acids. Written as DNA, the CDR3 is TGTGCCAGCAGTCGAACCGGGACAGGGGGCGTAAACGAGCAGTACTTC. Its translation is CASSRTGTGGVNEQYF.

The V call is TRBV27, the J call TRBJ2-1, with TRBD2 matching 7 bases. V gave up 3 bases and J gave up 3 bases; unmatched junction bases: 2. Germline-derived CDR1 and CDR2 are MNHEY and SMNVEV (reference sequence). This CDR3 contains 14 residues. CDR3: CASSFGGNYNEQFF. In DNA form, the CDR3 reads TGTGCCAGCAGTTTCGGGGGGAACTACAATGAGCAGTTCTTC.

The rearrangement uses TRBV5-4 and TRBJ1-1, with 7 bases fitting TRBD1. In germline, CDR1 is SGHNT, CDR2 YYREEE (reference sequence). The CDR3 consists of 15 residues. V was clipped by 3 bases and J by 0 bases; unmatched bases: 5. The chain's CDR3 is CASSWETGLNTEAFF. CDR3 nucleotide sequence: TGTGCCAGCAGCTGGGAGACAGGGTTGAACACTGAAGCTTTCTTT.

This sequence joins TRBV4-1 and TRBJ2-5; 8 bases align to TRBD2. CDR3 size: 16 residues. The V gene's germline CDR1 is MGHRA and CDR2 YSYEKL. The V and J ends lost 4 bases and 4 bases, in that order; junction bases with no gene match: 11. Written as DNA, the CDR3 is TGCGCCAGCAGCCGCAAGGGTAGGCGGGAGGCAGAGACCCAGTACTTC. This gives the protein CASSRKGRREAETQYF.

The chain links TRBV7-9 to TRBJ1-3; D is uncertain. The germline CDR1 and CDR2 sequences are SEHNR and FQNEAQ (reference sequence). Trimming stripped 5 bases from V and 8 bases from J, with 16 bases between. There are 14 residues in the CDR3. CDR3: CASSRANEGDTIYF. CDR3 sequence (DNA): TGTGCCAGCAGCCGAGCAAACGAGGGAGACACCATATATTTT. Together with reference TRBV7-9 and TRBJ1-3, the CDR3 gives the full variable domain: DTGVSQNPRHKITKRGQNVTFRCDPISEHNRLYWYRQTLGQGPEFLTYFQNEAQLEKSRLLSDRFSAERPKGSFSTLEIQRTEQGDSAMYLCASSRANEGDTIYFGEGSWLTVV.

This clone was picked up one time. The chain recombines TRBV29-1 with TRBJ1-2; the D gene is possibly TRBD1 (5 bases). Germline-derived CDR1 and CDR2 are SQVTM and ANQGSEA. This CDR3 is built from 14 residues. V lost 5 bases to trimming and J lost 7 bases, with 20 bases between them. CDR3 in DNA: TGCAGCGTTTTGGGGTGGCAGGGCGCTCGTGGCTACACCTTC. It encodes CSVLGWQGARGYTF.

The chain joins TRBV7-6 to TRBJ2-1, with D possibly being TRBD1 (6 bases). Germline V CDR1 and CDR2: SGHVS, FNYEAQ. Trimming left V 7 bases short and J 0 bases short, with 16 bases between. This CDR3 comprises 16 residues. CDR3 nucleotide sequence: TGTGCCAGCACCCATAGTCAGGGGAGCTCCTACAATGAGCAGTTCTTC. Translation gives CASTHSQGSSYNEQFF. The whole variable domain, remainder taken from reference TRBV7-6 and TRBJ2-1, is GAGVSQSPRYKVTKRGQDVALRCDPISGHVSLYWYRQALGQGPEFLTYFNYEAQQDKSGLPNDRFSAERPEGSISTLTIQRTEQRDSAMYRCASTHSQGSSYNEQFFGPGTRLTVL.

This chain connects TRBV20-1 to TRBJ2-1, with D perhaps TRBD2 (5 bases). The CDR3 spans 11 residues. The germline CDR1 and CDR2 sequences are DFQATT and SNEGSKA (reference sequence). Deletions cut 0 bases from V and 12 bases from J, with 9 bases between. CDR3 sequence reads: CSAREARGQFF. CDR3 nucleotide sequence: TGCAGTGCTAGAGAGGCACGGGGGCAGTTCTTC.

The rearrangement links TRBV28 to TRBJ2-7; D perhaps matches TRBD1 (8 bases). V was pared by 4 bases and J by 5 bases, with 18 bases between. This CDR3 contains 15 residues. Germline V lookup: CDR1 MDHEN, CDR2 SYDVKM. The CDR3 is CASSWVGQGGNEQYF. The CDR3 DNA reads TGTGCCAGCAGTTGGGTAGGACAGGGAGGGAACGAGCAGTACTTC.

This chain links TRBV6-6 with TRBJ2-3, with 9 bases lining up with TRBD2. Germline loops: CDR1 MNHNY, CDR2 SVGAGI (reference sequence). This CDR3 has 14 residues. The junction had 6 bases not matched to a gene; V was cut back by 7 bases and J by 4 bases. DNA for the CDR3: TGTGCCAGCACGCCTAGCGGGGTTGCAGATACGCAGTATTTT. Translating it yields CASTPSGVADTQYF.

The V gene is TRBV7-9, the J gene TRBJ1-2, with D possibly matching TRBD1 (5 bases). Germline V gene lookup returns CDR1 SEHNR and CDR2 FQNEAQ (reference sequence). This CDR3 spans 16 amino acids. The V end lost 5 bases, the J end lost 3 bases, and 19 bases lay between the germline ends. In DNA form, the CDR3 reads TGTGCCAGCAGCCGCGGGGCAGGGCTGAAAGACTATGGCTACACCTTC. It encodes CASSRGAGLKDYGYTF.

The CDR3 is CASSQSGTGKKYSPLHF. In nucleotides, the CDR3 is TGCGCCAGCAGTCAATCGGGGACAGGGAAGAAATATTCACCCCTCCACTTT. The V and J genes are TRBV23-1 and TRBJ1-6; 9 bases agree with TRBD1. TRBV23-1 is flagged as an ORF with uncertain function. This CDR3 is 17 amino acids long. J lost 8 bases, V lost 0 bases, and 8 bases had no gene match.

V usage is TRBV5-6 and J usage is TRBJ2-5, with 7 bases lining up with TRBD1. J was trimmed by 8 bases and V by 4 bases; bases with no gene match: 5. CDR1 is SGHDT and CDR2 is YYEEEE in the germline V gene. The CDR3 is 12 amino acids. CDR3 coding DNA: TGTGCCAGCAGCCGGGACAGCCAAACCCAGTACTTC. Amino acid sequence: CASSRDSQTQYF.

The chain joins TRBV13 to TRBJ2-3; 7 bases map to TRBD2. The ends lost 4 bases at V and 3 bases at J; junction bases unmatched: 7. Germline V gives CDR1 PRHDT, CDR2 FYEKMQ (reference sequence). There are 15 residues in the CDR3. The CDR3 DNA sequence: TGTGCCAGCAGCTATACGCGGGGGTCTACAGATACGCAGTATTTT. This translates into CASSYTRGSTDTQYF.

The rearrangement uses TRBV27 and TRBJ1-2; 7 bases agree with TRBD1. CDR3 length: 13 amino acids. V was pared by 5 bases and J by 8 bases, with 8 bases of the junction left unmatched. Germline loops: CDR1 MNHEY, CDR2 SMNVEV (reference sequence). The CDR3 loop reads CASSLTQQGGYTF. In nucleotides, the CDR3 is TGTGCCAGCAGTCTAACGCAACAGGGGGGCTACACCTTC.